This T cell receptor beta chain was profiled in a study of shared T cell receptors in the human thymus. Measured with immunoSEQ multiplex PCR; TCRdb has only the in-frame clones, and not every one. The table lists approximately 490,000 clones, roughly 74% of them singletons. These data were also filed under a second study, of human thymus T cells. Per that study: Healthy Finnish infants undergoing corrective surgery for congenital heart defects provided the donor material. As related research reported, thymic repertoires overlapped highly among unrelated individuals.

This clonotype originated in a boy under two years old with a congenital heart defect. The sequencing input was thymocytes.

The CDR3 protein is CASSSPRGGTGGSYEQYF. CDR3 in DNA: TGTGCCAGCAGCTCCCCAAGAGGGGGGACAGGGGGCTCCTACGAGCAGTACTTC. This chain joins TRBV7-9 and TRBJ2-7; 11 bases fit TRBD1. Germline loops: CDR1 SEHNR, CDR2 FQNEAQ (reference sequence). V lost 4 bases and J lost 0; bases outside the gene matches: 11. This CDR3 has 18 amino acids.